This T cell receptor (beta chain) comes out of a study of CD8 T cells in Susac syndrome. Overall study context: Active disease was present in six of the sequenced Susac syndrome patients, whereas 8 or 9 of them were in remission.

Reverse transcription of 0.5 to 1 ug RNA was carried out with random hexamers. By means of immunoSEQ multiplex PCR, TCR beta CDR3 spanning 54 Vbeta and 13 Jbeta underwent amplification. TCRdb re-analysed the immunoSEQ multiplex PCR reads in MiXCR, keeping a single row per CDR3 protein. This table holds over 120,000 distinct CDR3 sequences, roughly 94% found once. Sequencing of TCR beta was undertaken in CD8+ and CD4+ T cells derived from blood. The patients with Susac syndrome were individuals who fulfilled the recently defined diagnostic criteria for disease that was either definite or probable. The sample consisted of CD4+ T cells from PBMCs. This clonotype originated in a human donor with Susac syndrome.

DNA of the CDR3: TGTGCCAGCAGCCAACGGTTGGCTAGCGGAAAAGAGACCCAGTACTTC. Translation gives CASSQRLASGKETQYF. The chain combines TRBV3-1 with TRBJ2-5; TRBD2 aligns across 7 bases. Per germline, CDR1 LGHDT and CDR2 YNNKEL (reference sequence). V gave up 2 bases and J gave up 3 bases; unmatched junction bases: 9. The CDR3 is made up of 16 amino acids.